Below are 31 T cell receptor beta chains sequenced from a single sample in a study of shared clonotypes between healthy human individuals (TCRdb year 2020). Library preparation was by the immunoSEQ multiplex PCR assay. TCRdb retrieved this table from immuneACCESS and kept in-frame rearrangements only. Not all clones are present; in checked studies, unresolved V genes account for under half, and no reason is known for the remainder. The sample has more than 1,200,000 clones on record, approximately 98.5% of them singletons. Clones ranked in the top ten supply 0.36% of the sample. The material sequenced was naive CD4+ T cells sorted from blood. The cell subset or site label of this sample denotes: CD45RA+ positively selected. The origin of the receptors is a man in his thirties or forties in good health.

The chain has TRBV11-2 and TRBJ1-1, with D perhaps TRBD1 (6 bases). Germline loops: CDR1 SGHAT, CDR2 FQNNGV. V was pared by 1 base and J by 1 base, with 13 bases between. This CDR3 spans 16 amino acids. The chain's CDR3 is CASSLGSGVGNTEAFF. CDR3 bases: TGTGCCAGCAGCTTAGGCTCAGGGGTGGGGAACACTGAAGCTTTCTTT.

CDR3 coding DNA: TGTGCCAGCAGTTTTGGGAACTCCTACGAGCAGTACTTC. Translated: CASSFGNSYEQYF. The rearrangement joins TRBV28 to TRBJ2-7; D not resolved. V was clipped by 3 bases and J by 0 bases, with 6 bases between them. Germline loops: CDR1 MDHEN, CDR2 SYDVKM. This CDR3 spans 13 amino acids.

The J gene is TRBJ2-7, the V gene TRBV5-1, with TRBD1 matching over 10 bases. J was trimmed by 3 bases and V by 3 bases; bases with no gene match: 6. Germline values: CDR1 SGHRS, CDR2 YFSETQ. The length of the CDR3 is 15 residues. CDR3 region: CASSSPGTGDYEQYF. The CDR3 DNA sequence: TGCGCCAGCAGCTCCCCGGGGACAGGGGACTACGAGCAGTACTTC.

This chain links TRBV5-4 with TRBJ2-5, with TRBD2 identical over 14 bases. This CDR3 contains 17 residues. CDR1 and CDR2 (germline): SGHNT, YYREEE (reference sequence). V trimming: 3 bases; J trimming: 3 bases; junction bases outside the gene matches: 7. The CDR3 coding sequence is TGTGCCAGCAGCTCAGCACCGGGACTAGCGGGAGAAGAGACCCAGTACTTC. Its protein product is CASSSAPGLAGEETQYF.

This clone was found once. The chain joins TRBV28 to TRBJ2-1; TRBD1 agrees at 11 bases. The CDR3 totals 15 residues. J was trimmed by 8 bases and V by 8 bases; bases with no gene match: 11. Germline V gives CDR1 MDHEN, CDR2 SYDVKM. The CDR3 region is CASLHGGQGEDEQFF. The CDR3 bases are TGTGCCAGCCTACACGGGGGACAGGGGGAAGATGAGCAGTTCTTC.

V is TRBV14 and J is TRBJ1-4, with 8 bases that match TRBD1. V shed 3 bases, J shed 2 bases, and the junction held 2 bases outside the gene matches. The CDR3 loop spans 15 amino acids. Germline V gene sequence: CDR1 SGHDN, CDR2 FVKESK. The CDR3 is CASSHRTGTNEKLFF. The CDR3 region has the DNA TGTGCCAGCAGCCATCGGACAGGGACTAATGAAAAACTGTTTTTT.

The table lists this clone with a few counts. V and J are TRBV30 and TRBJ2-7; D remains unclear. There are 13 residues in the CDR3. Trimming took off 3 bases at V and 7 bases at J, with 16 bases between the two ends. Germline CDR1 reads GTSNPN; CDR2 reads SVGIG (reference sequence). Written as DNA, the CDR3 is TGTGCCTGGAGATGGACCCCCCTAGGGGAGCAGTACTTC. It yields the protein CAWRWTPLGEQYF.

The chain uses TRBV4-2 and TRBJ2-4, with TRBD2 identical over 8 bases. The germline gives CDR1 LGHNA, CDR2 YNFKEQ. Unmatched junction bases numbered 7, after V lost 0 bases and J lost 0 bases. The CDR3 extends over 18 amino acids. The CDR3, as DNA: TGTGCCAGCAGCCAAGAAGGCGGGAGGAACCTAGCCAAAAACATTCAGTACTTC. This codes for CASSQEGGRNLAKNIQYF.

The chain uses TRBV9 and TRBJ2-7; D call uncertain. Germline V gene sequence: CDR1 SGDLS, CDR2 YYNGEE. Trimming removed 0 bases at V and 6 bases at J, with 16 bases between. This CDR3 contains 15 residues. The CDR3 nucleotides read TGTGCCAGCAGCGTAGAGGGCGGAAGGAAGGGCGAGCAGTACTTC. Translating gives CASSVEGGRKGEQYF.

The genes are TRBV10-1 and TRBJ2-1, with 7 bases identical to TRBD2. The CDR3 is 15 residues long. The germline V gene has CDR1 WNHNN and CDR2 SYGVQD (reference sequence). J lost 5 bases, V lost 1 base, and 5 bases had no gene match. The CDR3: CASSELREFHNEQFF. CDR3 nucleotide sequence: TGCGCCAGCAGTGAGTTGCGGGAGTTCCACAATGAGCAGTTCTTC.

CDR3 DNA: TGTGCCAGCAGCCAAGGCCAGGAGACCCAGTACTTC. Its protein is CASSQGQETQYF. The V gene is TRBV6-6, the J gene TRBJ2-5; no firm D call. This CDR3 has 12 amino acids. Germline CDR1 is MNHNY and CDR2 is SVGAGI (reference sequence). Deletions cut 6 bases from V and 5 bases from J, with 10 bases between.

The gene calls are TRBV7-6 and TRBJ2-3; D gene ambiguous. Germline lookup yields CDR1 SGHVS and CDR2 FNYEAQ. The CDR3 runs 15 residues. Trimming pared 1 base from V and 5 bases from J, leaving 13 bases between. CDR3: CASSLGPLPRDTQYF. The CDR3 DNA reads TGTGCCAGCAGCTTAGGACCCTTACCTCGAGATACGCAGTATTTT.

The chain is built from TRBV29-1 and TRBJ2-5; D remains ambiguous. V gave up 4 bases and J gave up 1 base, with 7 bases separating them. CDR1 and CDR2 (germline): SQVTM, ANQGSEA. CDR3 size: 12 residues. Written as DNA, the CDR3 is TGCAGCGTTGGACGGACCCAAGAGACCCAGTACTTC. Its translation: CSVGRTQETQYF.

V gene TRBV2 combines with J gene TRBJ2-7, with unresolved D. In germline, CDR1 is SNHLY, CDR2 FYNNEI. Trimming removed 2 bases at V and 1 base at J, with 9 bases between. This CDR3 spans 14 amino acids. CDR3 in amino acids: CASSESRISYEQYF. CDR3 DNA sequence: TGTGCCAGCAGTGAAAGCAGGATATCCTACGAGCAGTACTTC.

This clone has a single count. CDR3 protein: CASSYSPTPGNTIYF. The CDR3 DNA reads as TGTGCCAGCAGTTACTCGCCGACACCTGGAAACACCATATATTTT. V gene TRBV6-6 combines with J gene TRBJ1-3; D unclear. CDR3 length: 15 amino acids. V shed 0 bases and J shed 2 bases, with 8 bases lying between them. Germline V gene lookup returns CDR1 MNHNY and CDR2 SVGAGI (reference sequence).

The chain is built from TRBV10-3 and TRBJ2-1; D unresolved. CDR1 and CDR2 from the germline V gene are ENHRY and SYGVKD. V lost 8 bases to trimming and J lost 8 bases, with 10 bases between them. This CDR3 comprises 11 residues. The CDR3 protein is CAIRNVYEQFF. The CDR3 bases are TGTGCCATCCGCAATGTCTATGAGCAGTTCTTC.

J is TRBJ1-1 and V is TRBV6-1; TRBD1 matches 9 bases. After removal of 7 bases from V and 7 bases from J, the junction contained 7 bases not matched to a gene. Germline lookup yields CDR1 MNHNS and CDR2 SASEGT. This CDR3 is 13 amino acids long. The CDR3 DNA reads TGTGCCAGCAACCGGGACAGGGAGTTTGAAGCTTTCTTT. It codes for CASNRDREFEAFF.

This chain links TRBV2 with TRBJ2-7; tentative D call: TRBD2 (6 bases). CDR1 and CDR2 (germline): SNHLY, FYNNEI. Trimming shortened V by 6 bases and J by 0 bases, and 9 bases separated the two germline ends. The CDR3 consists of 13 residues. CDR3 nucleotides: TGTGCCAGCAGGCGGGACCTCTCCTACGAGCAGTACTTC. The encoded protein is CASRRDLSYEQYF.

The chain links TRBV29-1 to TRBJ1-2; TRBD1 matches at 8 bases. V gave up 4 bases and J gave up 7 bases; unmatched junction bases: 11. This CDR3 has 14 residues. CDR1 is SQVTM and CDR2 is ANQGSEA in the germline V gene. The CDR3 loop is CSVGQQGGLLGYTF. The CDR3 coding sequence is TGCAGCGTTGGACAACAGGGGGGATTGCTTGGCTACACCTTC.

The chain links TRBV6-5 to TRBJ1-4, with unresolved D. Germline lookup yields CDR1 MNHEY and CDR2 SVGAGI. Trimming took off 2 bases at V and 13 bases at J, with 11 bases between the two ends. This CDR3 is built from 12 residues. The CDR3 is CASSYNGQSLFF. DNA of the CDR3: TGTGCCAGCAGTTACAATGGCCAGTCACTGTTTTTT.

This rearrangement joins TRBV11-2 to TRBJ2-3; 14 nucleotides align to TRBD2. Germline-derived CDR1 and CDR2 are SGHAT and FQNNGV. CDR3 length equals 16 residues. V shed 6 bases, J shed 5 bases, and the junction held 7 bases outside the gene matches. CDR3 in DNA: TGTGCCAGCAGACGACTAGCGGGAGGGCCCCGAGATACGCAGTATTTT. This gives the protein CASRRLAGGPRDTQYF.

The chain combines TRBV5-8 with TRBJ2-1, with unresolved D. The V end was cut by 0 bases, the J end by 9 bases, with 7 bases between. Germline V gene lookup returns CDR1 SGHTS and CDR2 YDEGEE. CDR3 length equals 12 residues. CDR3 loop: CASSLGFTEQFF. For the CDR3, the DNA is TGTGCCAGCAGCTTGGGGTTCACTGAGCAGTTCTTC.

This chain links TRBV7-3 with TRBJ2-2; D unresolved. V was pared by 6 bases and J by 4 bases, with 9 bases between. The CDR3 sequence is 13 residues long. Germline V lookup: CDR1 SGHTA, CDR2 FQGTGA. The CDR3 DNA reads TGTGCCAGCAGTTCGACTCGCACCGGGGAGCTGTTTTTT. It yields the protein CASSSTRTGELFF.

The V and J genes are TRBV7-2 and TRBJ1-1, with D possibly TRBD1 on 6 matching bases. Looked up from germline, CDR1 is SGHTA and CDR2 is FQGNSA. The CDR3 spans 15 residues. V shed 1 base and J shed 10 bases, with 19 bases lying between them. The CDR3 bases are TGTGCCAGCAGCTTAGGGTTGGACAGAGGAGGATCAGCTTTCTTT. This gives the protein CASSLGLDRGGSAFF.

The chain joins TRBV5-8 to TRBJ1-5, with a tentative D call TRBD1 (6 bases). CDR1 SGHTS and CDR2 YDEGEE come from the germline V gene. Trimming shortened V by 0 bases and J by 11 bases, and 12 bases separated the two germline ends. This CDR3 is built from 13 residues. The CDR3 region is CASSLGMGAAQHF. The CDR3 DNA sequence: TGTGCCAGCAGCTTGGGAATGGGGGCGGCCCAGCATTTT.

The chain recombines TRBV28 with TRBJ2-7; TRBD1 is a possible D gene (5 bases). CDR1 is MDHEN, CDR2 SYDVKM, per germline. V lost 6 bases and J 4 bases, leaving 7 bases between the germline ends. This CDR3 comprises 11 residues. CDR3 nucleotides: TGTGCCAGCAGGGGGCTATACGAGCAGTACTTC. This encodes CASRGLYEQYF.

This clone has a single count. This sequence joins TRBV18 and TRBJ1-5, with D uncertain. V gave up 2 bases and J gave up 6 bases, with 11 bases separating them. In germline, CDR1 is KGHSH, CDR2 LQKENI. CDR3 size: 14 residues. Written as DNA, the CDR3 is TGTGCCAGCTCACCATATGAGCAGCGTCAGCCCCAGCATTTT. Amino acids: CASSPYEQRQPQHF. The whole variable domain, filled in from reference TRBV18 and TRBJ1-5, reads NAGVMQNPRHLVRRRGQEARLRCSPMKGHSHVYWYRQLPEEGLKFMVYLQKENIIDESGMPKERFSAEFPKEGPSILRIQQVVRGDSAAYFCASSPYEQRQPQHFGDGTRLSIL.

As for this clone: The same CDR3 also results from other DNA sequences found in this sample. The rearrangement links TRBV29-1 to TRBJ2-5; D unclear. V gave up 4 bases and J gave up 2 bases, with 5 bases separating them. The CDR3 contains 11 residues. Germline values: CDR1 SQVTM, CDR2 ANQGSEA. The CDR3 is CSVGRQETQYF. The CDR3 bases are TGCAGCGTTGGCAGACAAGAGACCCAGTACTTC.

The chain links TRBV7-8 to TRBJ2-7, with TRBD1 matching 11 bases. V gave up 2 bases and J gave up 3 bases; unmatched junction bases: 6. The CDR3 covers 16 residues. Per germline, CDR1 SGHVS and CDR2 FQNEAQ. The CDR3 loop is CASSLRRDRGIYEQYF. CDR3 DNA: TGTGCCAGCAGCTTACGGCGGGACAGGGGGATCTACGAGCAGTACTTC.

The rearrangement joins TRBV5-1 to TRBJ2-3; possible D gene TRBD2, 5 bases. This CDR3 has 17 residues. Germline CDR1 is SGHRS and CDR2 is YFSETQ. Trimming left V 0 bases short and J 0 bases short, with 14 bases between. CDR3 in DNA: TGCGCCAGCAGCTTGGTACGAAGTGGCGGGAGCACAGATACGCAGTATTTT. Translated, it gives CASSLVRSGGSTDTQYF. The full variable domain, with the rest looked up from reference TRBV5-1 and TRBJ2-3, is KAGVTQTPRYLIKTRGQQVTLSCSPISGHRSVSWYQQTPGQGLQFLFEYFSETQRNKGNFPGRFSGRQFSNSRSEMNVSTLELGDSALYLCASSLVRSGGSTDTQYFGPGTRLTVL.

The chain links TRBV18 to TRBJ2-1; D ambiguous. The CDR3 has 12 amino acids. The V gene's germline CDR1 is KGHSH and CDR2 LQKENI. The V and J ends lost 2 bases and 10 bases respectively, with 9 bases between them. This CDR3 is CASSPAAAEQFF. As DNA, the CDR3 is TGTGCCAGCTCACCAGCGGCTGCCGAGCAGTTCTTC.